Detailed here is one T cell receptor beta chain. Its specificity is not known. The sample is drawn from a study of T cell responses to AZD1222 COVID-19 vaccine. Study-wide findings and caveats: Two AZD1222 doses significantly raised spike-specific TCR breadth and depth over controls. White British donors predominated, females outnumbered males, and clonal diversity was possibly underestimated.

The protocol was immunoSEQ multiplex PCR, while the TCRdb copy is restricted to in-frame clones and leaves out a portion. The sample lists 90,000 to 110,000 clones; 80% to 90% were seen once. CDR1 and CDR2 from the germline V gene are SEHNR and FQNEAQ (reference sequence). The CDR3 has 15 residues. Trimming pared 1 base from V and 4 bases from J, leaving 13 bases between. This receptor was taken from an adult who received the AZD1222 COVID-19 vaccine. Sequenced material: peripheral blood, taken 28 days after the second AZD1222 dose. The rearrangement joins TRBV7-9 to TRBJ1-2; D is uncertain. Here the CDR3 reads CASSLERGPSYGYTF. In DNA, the CDR3 is TGTGCCAGCAGCTTAGAGCGTGGACCGAGCTATGGCTACACCTTC.